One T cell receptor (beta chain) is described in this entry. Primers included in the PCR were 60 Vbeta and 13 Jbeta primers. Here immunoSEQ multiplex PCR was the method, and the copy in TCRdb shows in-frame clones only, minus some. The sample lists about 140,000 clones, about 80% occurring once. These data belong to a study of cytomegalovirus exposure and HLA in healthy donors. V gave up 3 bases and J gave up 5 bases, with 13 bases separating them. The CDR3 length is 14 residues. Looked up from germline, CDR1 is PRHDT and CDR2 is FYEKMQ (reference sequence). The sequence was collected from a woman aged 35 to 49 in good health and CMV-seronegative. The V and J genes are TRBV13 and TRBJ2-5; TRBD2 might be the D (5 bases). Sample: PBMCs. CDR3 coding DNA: TGTGCCAGCAGCTTTTCAGAGGGTAGGGAGACCCAGTACTTC. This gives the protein CASSFSEGRETQYF.